A single sample is the source of the 5 T cell receptor beta chains below, sequenced in a study of control samples from healthy donors and cancer patients. TCRdb keeps only in-frame clones here, not all; method: immunoSEQ multiplex PCR. This table lists some 180,000 clones. The sample taken for sequencing was blood. These receptors all stem from a woman in her 30s in good health.

The CDR3 region has the DNA TGTGCCAGCAGCTTGGTCGGGGAGACCCAGTACTTC. As protein: CASSLVGETQYF. The rearrangement uses TRBV5-4 and TRBJ2-5, with D unresolved. The CDR3 is 12 amino acids. Germline V CDR1 and CDR2: SGHNT, YYREEE (reference sequence). Trimming took 0 bases from V and 5 from J, leaving 5 bases between them.

V gene TRBV19 combines with J gene TRBJ1-6, with a possible D match to TRBD1 (6 bases). Germline lookup yields CDR1 LNHDA and CDR2 SQIVND (reference sequence). V was cut by 2 bases and J by 11 bases, with 19 bases left in between. The CDR3 runs to 16 residues. The CDR3 protein is CASSIRSRGGSPPLHF. CDR3 nucleotide sequence: TGTGCCAGTAGTATACGGAGCAGGGGAGGATCGCCACCCCTCCACTTT. The full variable domain, rest sourced from reference TRBV19 and TRBJ1-6, is DGGITQSPKYLFRKEGQNVTLSCEQNLNHDAMYWYRQDPGQGLRLIYYSQIVNDFQKGDIAEGYSVSREKKESFPLTVTSAQKNPTAFYLCASSIRSRGGSPPLHFGNGTRLTVT.

As DNA, the CDR3 is TGTGCCAGCAAGGACAGCAACCTTTATGGCTACACCTTC. Protein: CASKDSNLYGYTF. V is TRBV5-8 and J is TRBJ1-2; D may be TRBD1 (6 bases). Germline CDR1 is SGHTS and CDR2 is YDEGEE. CDR3 length: 13 amino acids. V gave up 6 bases and J gave up 5 bases, with 14 bases separating them.

The genes are TRBV7-2 and TRBJ1-2; a weak D match, TRBD1 (5 bases). The CDR3 runs 15 residues. Germline CDR1 SGHTA, CDR2 FQGNSA. V was trimmed by 1 base and J by 6 bases, leaving 15 bases between them. In DNA form, the CDR3 reads TGTGCCAGCAGCTTAGAAGGAACAGGTAGAGATGGCTACACCTTC. Translation: CASSLEGTGRDGYTF.

V is TRBV4-1 and J is TRBJ1-3; D not resolved. The CDR3 covers 17 residues. The V gene lost 2 bases and the J gene lost 1 base, with 15 bases spanning the gap. Germline V gene lookup returns CDR1 MGHRA and CDR2 YSYEKL. The CDR3 nucleotides are TGCGCCAGCAGCCAATGGCGAACGGCGATTTCTGGAAACACCATATATTTT. Translation gives CASSQWRTAISGNTIYF.